The 9 T cell receptor beta chains below were found in one sample sequenced in a study of T-cell reconstitution after alpha-beta-depleted transplantation in children. Unique molecular identifiers were incorporated when the TCRbeta library was constructed. TCRdb reanalysed the PCR reads using MiXCR and keeps one entry per CDR3 protein. Of roughly 180,000 distinct CDR3 sequences listed, 11% are singletons. The sample was PBMCs, taken before TCRalphabeta/CD19-depleted stem cell transplant. The receptors come from a boy younger than 10 with acute myeloid leukemia, due to receive a stem cell transplant.

This clonotype came up many times. The rearrangement links TRBV5-1 to TRBJ2-1; maybe TRBD1 (6 bases). V was clipped by 4 bases and J by 13 bases, with 12 bases between them. The CDR3 has 11 residues. Germline CDR1 reads SGHRS; CDR2 reads YFSETQ. For the CDR3, the DNA is TGCGCCAGCAGCCAAGGACAGATACAGTTCTTC. Its translation: CASSQGQIQFF. The full variable domain, its missing parts supplied by reference TRBV5-1 and TRBJ2-1, is KAGVTQTPRYLIKTRGQQVTLSCSPISGHRSVSWYQQTPGQGLQFLFEYFSETQRNKGNFPGRFSGRQFSNSRSEMNVSTLELGDSALYLCASSQGQIQFFGPGTRLTVL.

The chain couples TRBV7-3 to TRBJ1-1, with TRBD1 matching 7 bases. CDR1 and CDR2 (germline): SGHTA, FQGTGA. The J segment lost 8 bases and the V segment lost 1 base, leaving 13 bases of the junction unmatched. The CDR3 contains 16 residues. The DNA for the CDR3 is TGTGCCAGCAGCTTAAACCCTCAGGGGGGAAGCACCGAAGCTTTCTTT. Its protein product is CASSLNPQGGSTEAFF.

This clonotype was detected ten times or more. The CDR3 region has the DNA TGTGCCATCAGTGATGGCCGAACCCCGAACACCGGGGAGCTGTTTTTT. Its translation: CAISDGRTPNTGELFF. This chain connects TRBV10-3 to TRBJ2-2; no clear D. V dropped 3 bases and J dropped 0 bases, with 11 bases sitting between them. The CDR3 extends over 16 amino acids. CDR1 ENHRY and CDR2 SYGVKD come from the germline V gene.

This clonotype was picked up many times. The chain recombines TRBV9 with TRBJ2-3, with D possibly matching TRBD1 (6 bases). CDR1 and CDR2 (germline): SGDLS, YYNGEE. The CDR3 runs to 11 residues. The germline V and J ends were trimmed by 7 bases and 6 bases, with 9 bases remaining between them. CDR3 coding DNA: TGTGCCAGCGCGAGGGGGGATACGCAGTATTTT. Its protein product is CASARGDTQYF. The complete variable domain, with remaining parts taken from reference TRBV9 and TRBJ2-3, reads DSGVTQTPKHLITATGQRVTLRCSPRSGDLSVYWYQQSLDQGLQFLIQYYNGEERAKGNILERFSAQQFPDLHSELNLSSLELGDSALYFCASARGDTQYFGPGTRLTVL.

This clonotype was counted at least ten times. The chain recombines TRBV20-1 with TRBJ1-2, with TRBD1 identical over 10 bases. V was pared by 6 bases and J by 6 bases, with 7 bases of the junction left unmatched. Germline V lookup: CDR1 DFQATT, CDR2 SNEGSKA (reference sequence). The CDR3 consists of 13 residues. CDR3 in amino acids: CSAVTGGGHGYTF. The CDR3 coding sequence is TGCAGTGCGGTGACAGGGGGCGGTCATGGCTACACCTTC.

Only a few counts were recorded for this clonotype. V is TRBV30 and J is TRBJ1-3; D is unclear. This CDR3 comprises 12 residues. Germline V gene lookup returns CDR1 GTSNPN and CDR2 SVGIG (reference sequence). The V end lost 4 bases, the J end lost 0 bases, and 4 bases lay between the germline ends. The CDR3 loop reads CAWINSGNTIYF. The CDR3 DNA follows: TGTGCCTGGATAAACTCTGGAAACACCATATATTTT. The full variable domain, in which reference TRBV30 and TRBJ1-3 provide the parts outside the CDR3, is SQTIHQWPATLVQPVGSPLSLECTVEGTSNPNLYWYRQAAGRGLQLLFYSVGIGQISSEVPQNLSASRPQDRQFILSSKKLLLSDSGFYLCAWINSGNTIYFGEGSWLTVV.

This clonotype was recorded at least ten times. The chain carries TRBV4-1 and TRBJ1-2, with 8 bases fitting TRBD1. V dropped 0 bases and J dropped 3; count of bases not matched to a gene: 9. Per germline, CDR1 MGHRA and CDR2 YSYEKL. CDR3 size: 17 residues. CDR3 sequence: CASSQDQWTGRDYGYTF. As DNA, the CDR3 is TGCGCCAGCAGCCAAGATCAGTGGACAGGGAGGGACTATGGCTACACCTTC.

This clonotype has ten or more counts. The gene calls are TRBV20-1 and TRBJ1-1, with 7 bases fitting TRBD1. This CDR3 has 14 residues. Germline trimming cut 0 bases from V and 12 bases from J; bases unmatched to any gene: 13. CDR1 is DFQATT, CDR2 SNEGSKA, per germline (reference sequence). The CDR3 region has the DNA TGCAGTGCTAGAGATTTTTCGGGACAGACGTCCACTTTCTTT. It is translated as CSARDFSGQTSTFF.

This clonotype came up many times. The chain's CDR3 is CSVGQGLTGELFF. The CDR3 DNA is TGCAGCGTTGGGCAGGGACTCACCGGGGAGCTGTTTTTT. This chain joins TRBV29-1 and TRBJ2-2; D is possibly TRBD2 (6 bases). V shed 4 bases and J shed 4 bases, with 10 bases lying between them. The CDR3 is 13 residues long. The V gene's germline CDR1 is SQVTM and CDR2 ANQGSEA.